These T cell receptor beta chains were read from a single sample in a study of a mutant IDH1 vaccine in newly diagnosed glioma. Produced via immunoSEQ multiplex PCR; TCRdb's table is partial and in-frame only. Here the sample spans tens of thousands of clones, about 91% being singletons. No antigens are known for them. The sample in question was PBMCs, obtained from a glioma patient whose treatment included an IDH1 peptide vaccine. These receptors were collected from a woman aged 45-65 years with glioma. CDR3s include the opening cysteine and the closing phenylalanine or tryptophan. A D gene is named only where the DNA matches it firmly. Clone size is shown for a subset of rows, as once, few, many or a class of expanded clone.

>TRBD1|TRBV30|-|TRBJ1-6
TGTGCCTCGGGACAGGGATACAATTCACCCCTCCACTTT
CASGQGYNSPLHF
>-|TRBV11-3|-|TRBJ2-7
TGTGCCAGCAGCTTAGTGTCGGGTCCCACCTACGAGCAGTACTTC
CASSLVSGPTYEQYF
>-|TRBV2|-|TRBJ2-3
TGTGCCAGCAGTAACAGGGGGGGAAGCACAGATACGCAGTATTTT
CASSNRGGSTDTQYF
>TRBD1|TRBV5-4|-|TRBJ1-4
TGTGCCAGCAGCCCAGGGACAGACACTGCTAATGAAAAACTGTTTTTT
CASSPGTDTANEKLFF
>-|TRBV5-6|-|TRBJ1-3
TGTGCCAGCAGCTTATGGGGAAACACCATATATTTT
CASSLWGNTIYF
>-|TRBV6-5|-|TRBJ1-2
TGTGCCAGCAGTTATATCGGAGCCGCCTATGGCTACACCTTC
CASSYIGAAYGYTF
>TRBD1|TRBV6-5|-|TRBJ1-1
TGTGCCAGCATCTTGACAGGGTCGAGTACTGAAGCTTTCTTT
CASILTGSSTEAFF
>-|TRBV5-1|few|TRBJ1-2
TGCGCCAGCAGCCCTACAGGACCCCCCTATGGCTACACCTTC
CASSPTGPPYGYTF
>-|TRBV7-2|-|TRBJ2-7
TGTGCCAGCAGCTTAGGGGGGAACTACGAGCAGTACTTC
CASSLGGNYEQYF
>TRBD1|TRBV6-5|-|TRBJ2-5
TGTGCCAGCAGTCGCGACAGGGGGAGGGTAGAGACCCAGTACTTC
CASSRDRGRVETQYF
>TRBD1|TRBV6-1|-|TRBJ2-7
TGTGCCAGCAGCCCGGGACAGGTCTACGAGCAGTACTTC
CASSPGQVYEQYF
>-|TRBV6-6|-|TRBJ1-5
TGTGCCAGCAGTGTGTTTTCTGGGGATGGCAATCAGCCCCAGCATTTT
CASSVFSGDGNQPQHF
>-|TRBV28|-|TRBJ1-2
TGTGCCAGCGGAGTGGGAGATCATGGCTACACCTTC
CASGVGDHGYTF
>-|TRBV28|-|TRBJ1-1
TGTGCCAGCTCAGGTGGGGACAAGGCCACTGAAGCTTTCTTT
CASSGGDKATEAFF
>-|TRBV7-9|-|TRBJ1-5
TGTGCCAGCAGCTCCGGGCTTCAGCCCCAGCATTTT
CASSSGLQPQHF
>-|TRBV11-3|-|TRBJ2-7
TGTGCCAGCAGCCTTCACCCGGGCTACGAGCAGTACTTC
CASSLHPGYEQYF
>-|TRBV28|-|TRBJ2-2
TGTGCCAGCAGCCCCCCCGGGGGCATAACCGGGGAGCTGTTTTTT
CASSPPGGITGELFF
>-|TRBV6-5|once|TRBJ2-7
TGTGCCAGCAGCGTGGGACCGCGGCCCTACGAGCAGTACTTC
CASSVGPRPYEQYF
>-|TRBV15|once|TRBJ2-7
TGTGCCACCAGCAGTGAGAGGACGGCCTCCTACGAGCAGTACTTC
CATSSERTASYEQYF
>-|TRBV12-5|-|TRBJ2-2
TGTGCTAGTGGTTTGGTAGGACAGAAAAAGACCGGGGAGCTGTTTTTT
CASGLVGQKKTGELFF
>-|TRBV5-1|once|TRBJ1-6
TGCGCCAGCAGCTTGGACAGCTCCTATAATTCACCCCTCCACTTT
CASSLDSSYNSPLHF
>-|TRBV7-6|-|TRBJ2-6
TGTGCCAGCAGCGCGGGCCTCGGGGGGGCCAACGTCCTGACTTTC
CASSAGLGGANVLTF
>TRBD1|TRBV6-5|-|TRBJ2-7
TGTGCCAGCTCTACCGGCGGACAGGGACCCTACGAGCAGTACTTC
CASSTGGQGPYEQYF
>TRBD2|TRBV5-6|-|TRBJ2-3
TGTGCCAGCAGCTCGGGACTAGCGGGCTTCACAGATACGCAGTATTTT
CASSSGLAGFTDTQYF
>-|TRBV7-9|-|TRBJ2-6
TGTGCCAGCAGCTTAGTTTTCAGCGCCTCTGGGGCCAACGTCCTGACTTTC
CASSLVFSASGANVLTF
>-|TRBV7-8|-|TRBJ2-5
TGTGCCAGCAGCTTAGGAGTTTTAAGGGAGACCCAGTACTTC
CASSLGVLRETQYF
>-|TRBV28|-|TRBJ1-2
TGTGCCAGCAGTTTCAGCGCGGGACCCACCTTGGGAGGCTACACCTTC
CASSFSAGPTLGGYTF
>TRBD1|TRBV11-2|-|TRBJ2-5
TGTGCCAGCAGCTCACGGATGGGACAGGGAGGAGAGACCCAGTACTTC
CASSSRMGQGGETQYF
>-|TRBV28|-|TRBJ1-2
TGTGCCAGCAGTACCCCCCGGACAGATTATGGCTACACCTTC
CASSTPRTDYGYTF
>-|TRBV30|-|TRBJ2-3
TGTGCCTGGAGTGTGAGGTGGGGAACAGATACGCAGTATTTT
CAWSVRWGTDTQYF
>TRBD1|TRBV6-1|-|TRBJ1-5
TGTGCCAGCAGTGAAGCGGGACAGAGCAATCAGCCCCAGCATTTT
CASSEAGQSNQPQHF
>TRBD2|TRBV6-4|-|TRBJ2-3
TGTGCCAGCAGTCCGGGACTAGCGGGCACAGATACGCAGTATTTT
CASSPGLAGTDTQYF
>TRBD2|TRBV19|-|TRBJ2-7
TGTGCCAGTAGTGTACCGGGACTAGCGTCCCGCGAGCAGTACTTC
CASSVPGLASREQYF
>-|TRBV9|-|TRBJ2-1
TGTGCCAGCAGCGTAGCTGTGGGGACCCTCTACAATGAGCAGTTCTTC
CASSVAVGTLYNEQFF
>-|TRBV28|once|TRBJ1-1
TGTGCCAGCAGTGGGGCAGAAAACACTGAAGCTTTCTTT
CASSGAENTEAFF
>-|TRBV29-1|-|TRBJ1-2
TGCAGCGTGAGGGGGGACACCACTAACTATGGCTACACCTTC
CSVRGDTTNYGYTF
>TRBD2|TRBV6-4|-|TRBJ2-7
TGTGCCAGCAGTTTAGCGGGAGTTAACTACGAGCAGTACTTC
CASSLAGVNYEQYF
>-|TRBV5-1|-|TRBJ1-3
TGCGCCAGCAGCTTGTTAGGGACGGCTGGAAACACCATATATTTT
CASSLLGTAGNTIYF
>TRBD1|TRBV25-1|-|TRBJ1-1
TGTGCCAGCAGTGCTTCAGGGGGTAGGAACACTGAAGCTTTCTTT
CASSASGGRNTEAFF
>TRBD1|TRBV6-5|-|TRBJ1-2
TGTGCCAGCAGTTCCTGGACAGGGTGGGACTACACCTTC
CASSSWTGWDYTF
>-|TRBV7-9|-|TRBJ2-2
TGTGCCAGCAGCATGACCGAGAACACCGGGGAGCTGTTTTTT
CASSMTENTGELFF
>-|TRBV30|-|TRBJ2-7
TGTGCCTGGAGTGCCGCAGGGCGTTCCTACGAGCAGTACTTC
CAWSAAGRSYEQYF
>TRBD2|TRBV7-8|-|TRBJ2-2
TGTGCCAGCAGCACCCTAGCGGGGGGCACCGGGGAGCTGTTTTTT
CASSTLAGGTGELFF
>TRBD2|TRBV11-3|-|TRBJ2-7
TGTGCCAGCAGCTTCAGCGGGAGATTCGAGCAGTACTTC
CASSFSGRFEQYF
>TRBD1|TRBV11-3|-|TRBJ2-2
TGTGCCAGCAGCCAGGGACAGGGTTCGAACACCGGGGAGCTGTTTTTT
CASSQGQGSNTGELFF
>-|TRBV28|-|TRBJ1-6
TGTGCCAGCAGTTTAGAAACATTCAATTTGGGGAATTCACCCCTCCACTTT
CASSLETFNLGNSPLHF
>-|TRBV21-1|-|TRBJ1-2
TGTGCCAGCAGCAAAGAATTCGGGACGGATTCGACCTTC
CASSKEFGTDSTF
>-|TRBV4-1|-|TRBJ2-3
TGCGCCAGCAGCCAAGATCGAGCAGGCTGGACAGATACGCAGTATTTT
CASSQDRAGWTDTQYF
>-|TRBV4-1|-|TRBJ2-7
TGCGCCAGCAGCCAGACGGATTACAGGGATGGCGAGCAGTACTTC
CASSQTDYRDGEQYF
>-|TRBV7-2|-|TRBJ2-7
TGTGCCAGCAGCTTAACGCAGGGGCAGTACTTC
CASSLTQGQYF
>-|TRBV11-3|-|TRBJ2-6
TGTGCCAGCAGCCCGGGACTCTCTGGGGCCAACGTCCTGACTTTC
CASSPGLSGANVLTF
>-|TRBV20-1|few|TRBJ1-1
TGCAGTGCGAAGGGGAACACTGAAGCTTTCTTT
CSAKGNTEAFF
>-|TRBV28|-|TRBJ2-7
TGTGCCAGCAGTACCCCGGGACGGCCTGGCCACGAGCAGTACTTC
CASSTPGRPGHEQYF